The 9 T cell receptor beta chains below come from one sample, sequenced in a study of cytomegalovirus exposure and HLA in healthy donors. It was with 60 Vbeta and 13 Jbeta primers that the PCR ran. The assay was immunoSEQ multiplex PCR, and TCRdb's table has in-frame clones only and misses some. The sample contains about 93,000 clones, roughly 80% of which appear only once. Source material: PBMCs. The receptor set was obtained from a boy aged 5-17 years in good health and CMV-seronegative.

CDR3 in DNA: TGTGCCAGCAGCCTGGGGACAGCCTACGAGCAGTACTTC. This translates into CASSLGTAYEQYF. The J gene is TRBJ2-7, the V gene TRBV7-8, with TRBD1 identical over 7 bases. V lost 5 bases, J lost 2 bases, and 3 bases stayed unmatched. Germline-derived CDR1 and CDR2 are SGHVS and FQNEAQ. The CDR3 covers 13 residues.

This clone appeared once. The V gene is TRBV27, the J gene TRBJ1-1; D may be TRBD1 (5 bases). Looked up from germline, CDR1 is MNHEY and CDR2 is SMNVEV (reference sequence). V lost 5 bases to trimming and J lost 6 bases, with 13 bases between them. This CDR3 has 13 residues. CDR3 loop: CASSPRGGAEAFF. CDR3 in DNA: TGTGCCAGCAGTCCCCGGGGGGGGGCTGAAGCTTTCTTT.

The chain carries TRBV7-2 and TRBJ1-6; tentative D call: TRBD1 (6 bases). The CDR3 is 14 residues long. V lost 5 bases to trimming and J lost 7 bases, with 12 bases between them. Per germline, CDR1 SGHTA and CDR2 FQGNSA. The CDR3 reads CASSLQGSNSPLHF. In DNA form, the CDR3 reads TGTGCCAGCAGCCTACAGGGATCCAATTCACCCCTCCACTTT.

The chain couples TRBV7-2 to TRBJ2-5; TRBD2 aligns across 7 bases. Germline V gene sequence: CDR1 SGHTA, CDR2 FQGNSA. J lost 7 bases, V lost 3 bases, and 11 bases had no gene match. The CDR3 is 15 amino acids. CDR3 protein: CASSFPGGVVGTQYF. For the CDR3, the DNA is TGTGCCAGCAGCTTCCCGGGGGGTGTGGTTGGGACCCAGTACTTC. The full variable domain, completed using reference TRBV7-2 and TRBJ2-5, is GAGVSQSPSNKVTEKGKDVELRCDPISGHTALYWYRQSLGQGLEFLIYFQGNSAPDKSGLPSDRFSAERTGGSVSTLTIQRTQQEDSAVYLCASSFPGGVVGTQYFGPGTRLLVL.

The CDR3 DNA follows: TGCGCCAGCAGCCAAGTGATCACGGCTGAAGCTTTCTTT. This gives the protein CASSQVITAEAFF. The V and J genes are TRBV4-1 and TRBJ1-1, with D hard to call. The CDR3 extends over 13 amino acids. Germline lookup yields CDR1 MGHRA and CDR2 YSYEKL. Trimming stripped 1 base from V and 6 bases from J, with 9 bases between.

The chain employs TRBV13 and TRBJ1-1; D is possibly TRBD1 (6 bases). Trimming cost V 2 bases and J 1 base, with 8 bases left between them. From germline, CDR1 is PRHDT and CDR2 FYEKMQ (reference sequence). The CDR3 spans 14 residues. This CDR3 reads CASSLRTENTEAFF. Here the CDR3 DNA reads TGTGCCAGCAGCTTAAGGACAGAGAACACTGAAGCTTTCTTT.

The rearrangement links TRBV7-9 to TRBJ2-7; 7 bases agree with TRBD2. Germline V lookup: CDR1 SEHNR, CDR2 FQNEAQ (reference sequence). The CDR3 is 17 residues long. The V segment lost 5 bases and the J segment 0 bases; nucleotides outside the gene matches: 13. The CDR3 sequence is CASSPPGGSASSYEQYF. The CDR3, as DNA: TGTGCCAGCAGCCCCCCGGGGGGTTCGGCGAGCTCCTACGAGCAGTACTTC.

V and J are TRBV4-1 and TRBJ2-2; weak D call: TRBD1 (5 bases). This CDR3 is 17 amino acids long. Germline CDR1 MGHRA, CDR2 YSYEKL. Trimming pared 5 bases from V and 1 base from J, leaving 17 bases between. The CDR3 region has the DNA TGCGCCAGCAGCGACCAACAGGATCTTGTGAACACCGGGGAGCTGTTTTTT. It encodes CASSDQQDLVNTGELFF.

This clone was counted a few times. This rearrangement joins TRBV7-9 to TRBJ1-1, with 8 bases identical to TRBD1. V shed 4 bases and J 1 base; nucleotides not matched to a gene: 5. The CDR3 sequence is 15 residues long. Germline V lookup: CDR1 SEHNR, CDR2 FQNEAQ (reference sequence). The CDR3 region is CASSSQGAGNTEAFF. The DNA for the CDR3 is TGTGCCAGCAGCTCCCAGGGGGCCGGGAACACTGAAGCTTTCTTT.